Below are 6 T cell receptor beta chains sequenced from a single sample in a study of identical twins. TCRdb recomputed calls from the 5' RACE reads with MiXCR, one row per CDR3 protein. In the table there are a few hundred thousand distinct CDR3 sequences, about 10% of which are singletons. The specimen sequenced was memory T cells sorted from blood. The receptors stem from a man aged 45-65 years in good health.

There are many counts of this clonotype. This rearrangement joins TRBV28 to TRBJ2-1, with TRBD2 matching over 8 bases. Germline V gene lookup returns CDR1 MDHEN and CDR2 SYDVKM. The CDR3 sequence is 15 residues long. Trimming took 5 bases from V and 7 from J; bases not matched to a gene: 10. The CDR3 region is CASSRAGRALNEQFF. CDR3 coding DNA: TGTGCCAGCAGTCGAGCCGGGAGGGCCTTAAATGAGCAGTTCTTC.

This clonotype was recorded at least ten times. The chain is built from TRBV20-1 and TRBJ2-7; perhaps TRBD2 as D (6 bases). The ends were cut back, 6 bases at V and 7 bases at J, with 22 bases in the middle. The CDR3 is 14 residues long. Germline V gives CDR1 DFQATT, CDR2 SNEGSKA (reference sequence). The CDR3 DNA is TGCAGTGCAGTCAAAATTTCGGGGGAAGGTGAGCAGTACTTC. As protein: CSAVKISGEGEQYF.

The V and J genes are TRBV6-2 or TRBV6-3 and TRBJ1-4, with no clear D. The CDR3 runs 15 residues. CDR1 and CDR2 (germline): MNHEY, SVGEGT. V was pared by 4 bases and J by 1 base, with 10 bases between. CDR3 region: CASSSRSGTNEKLFF. CDR3 nucleotides: TGTGCCAGCAGTTCTCGAAGCGGAACTAATGAAAAACTGTTTTTT.

The rearrangement uses TRBV7-6 and TRBJ1-5; D is unclear. V shed 5 bases and J shed 1 base, with 9 bases lying between them. Germline CDR1 SGHVS, CDR2 FNYEAQ. The CDR3 is 14 amino acids. CDR3 sequence (DNA): TGTGCCAGCAGCGTTCTTGGGAGCAATCAGCCCCAGCATTTT. Its protein product is CASSVLGSNQPQHF.

This clonotype was counted between two and nine times. V and J are TRBV7-8 and TRBJ2-1, with TRBD2 as a possible D gene (5 bases). The CDR3 extends over 16 amino acids. Germline assignment: CDR1 SGHVS and CDR2 FQNEAQ. V lost 5 bases and J 2 bases, leaving 16 bases between the germline ends. The DNA of the CDR3 is TGTGCCAGCAGCCGGGCAAGCGGAGGAACCTACAATGAGCAGTTCTTC. Translating gives CASSRASGGTYNEQFF.

This clonotype was seen a handful of times. This rearrangement joins TRBV3-1 to TRBJ2-5, with 8 bases fitting TRBD1. Germline V gene lookup returns CDR1 LGHDT and CDR2 YNNKEL (reference sequence). Unmatched junction bases numbered 2, after V lost 2 bases and J lost 3 bases. CDR3 length equals 14 residues. The CDR3 loop reads CASSQQGAKETQYF. CDR3 sequence (DNA): TGTGCCAGCAGCCAACAGGGGGCCAAAGAGACCCAGTACTTC.